The clone carrying this TCR beta chain was observed at least ten times. Its antigen is not identified. The data were obtained in a study of T cells in Graves' hyperthyroidism and ophthalmopathy. Using RNA transcripts as the source, TCR beta CDR3 regions were amplified. TCR CDR3 underwent first-round RT-PCR with the HTBI primer set. Each CDR3 protein is one row after TCRdb ran MiXCR on the multiplex PCR reads. The sample carries 390,000 or so distinct CDR3 sequences, roughly 15% recorded once. Overall study findings and caveats: Clonotypes that were expanded in thyroid above 0.001 mostly appeared in blood too.

Germline values: CDR1 DFQATT, CDR2 SNEGSKA (reference sequence). CDR3 length: 16 amino acids. The ends lost 1 base at V and 2 bases at J; junction bases unmatched: 9. For ophthalmopathy patients, the Clinical Activity Score was at least 3 and the NOSPECS grade at least 4; duration was under 3 months. Clinical symptoms, serum thyroxine and TRAb, thyroid ultrasound and orbital computed tomography were used for the diagnoses. Sequencing used blood. The V call is TRBV20-1, the J call TRBJ2-3, with 7 bases lining up with TRBD2. The TCR originated in a man aged 18 to 30 with Graves' ophthalmopathy. In DNA form, the CDR3 reads TGCAGTGCTAGAGGGGTACCTAGCGGAAACACAGATACGCAGTATTTT. Translation gives CSARGVPSGNTDTQYF.